This T cell receptor (beta chain) stems from a study of TIL therapy for anti-PD-1-resistant metastatic lung cancer. Study background: Tumors had a median PD-L1 proportion score of around 6%.

V was clipped by 0 bases and J by 1 base, with 0 bases between them. Germline CDR1 is MDHEN and CDR2 is SYDVKM. The CDR3 runs to 12 residues. Findings and caveats of the study: After infusion, TIL clonotypes partly replaced peripheral T cells and declined over months.

About this clone: Its cognate antigen is unknown.

The immunoSEQ assay was v3. The protocol was immunoSEQ multiplex PCR, while the TCRdb copy is restricted to in-frame clones and leaves out a portion. The sample consists of about 50,000 clones, around 86% of them appearing once. The time point denotes: pre-treatment sample, taken before nivolumab and TIL therapy. The sequence was obtained from a person between 25 and 79 years old with non-small cell lung cancer. The input for sequencing was blood, taken at baseline. The chain employs TRBV28 and TRBJ1-1; D uncertain. The CDR3 here is CASSLWNTEAFF. The CDR3, as DNA: TGTGCCAGCAGTTTATGGAACACTGAAGCTTTCTTT.